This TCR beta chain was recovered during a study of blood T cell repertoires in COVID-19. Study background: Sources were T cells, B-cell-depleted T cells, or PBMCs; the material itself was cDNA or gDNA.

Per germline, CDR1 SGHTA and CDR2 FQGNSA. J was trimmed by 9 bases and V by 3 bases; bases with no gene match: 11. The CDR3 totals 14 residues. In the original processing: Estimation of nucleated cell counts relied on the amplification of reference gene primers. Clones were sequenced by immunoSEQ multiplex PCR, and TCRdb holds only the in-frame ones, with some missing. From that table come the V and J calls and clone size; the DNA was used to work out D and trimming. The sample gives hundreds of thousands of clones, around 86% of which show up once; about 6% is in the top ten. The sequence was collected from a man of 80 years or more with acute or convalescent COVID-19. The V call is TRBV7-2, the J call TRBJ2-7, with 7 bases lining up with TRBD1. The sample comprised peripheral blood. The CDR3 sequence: CASSFGTAAPGQYF. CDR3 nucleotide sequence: TGTGCCAGCAGCTTCGGGACAGCGGCCCCCGGGCAGTACTTC.